This TCR beta chain was observed in a study of OX40 agonist ivuxolimab in advanced cancers. Study at large: Intravenous ivuxolimab at 0.01 to 10 mg/kg was given to patients every 2 weeks.

Assay used: immunoSEQ multiplex PCR; TCRdb lists only in-frame clones, some missing. The sample carries approximately 77,000 clones, more than 80% recorded once. This clone turned up a few times. Antigen unknown. General study results and limits: Among patients with partial responses at 0.1-3.0 mg/kg, clonal expansion was among the lowest.

The germline V gene encodes CDR1 LNHNV and CDR2 YYDKDF (reference sequence). This CDR3 is built from 14 residues. The V and J ends lost 8 bases and 6 bases respectively, with 17 bases between them. The chain recombines TRBV15 with TRBJ1-5; a possible D gene is TRBD1 (5 bases). This receptor was obtained from an adult with an advanced solid tumor such as melanoma, head and neck, liver or kidney cancer. The starting material was CD4+ or CD8+ T cells sorted from blood, obtained in a trial of the OX40 agonist ivuxolimab. CDR3 region: CATGRGGSSQPQHF. CDR3 nucleotide sequence: TGTGCCACCGGGAGGGGAGGGTCAAGTCAGCCCCAGCATTTT.